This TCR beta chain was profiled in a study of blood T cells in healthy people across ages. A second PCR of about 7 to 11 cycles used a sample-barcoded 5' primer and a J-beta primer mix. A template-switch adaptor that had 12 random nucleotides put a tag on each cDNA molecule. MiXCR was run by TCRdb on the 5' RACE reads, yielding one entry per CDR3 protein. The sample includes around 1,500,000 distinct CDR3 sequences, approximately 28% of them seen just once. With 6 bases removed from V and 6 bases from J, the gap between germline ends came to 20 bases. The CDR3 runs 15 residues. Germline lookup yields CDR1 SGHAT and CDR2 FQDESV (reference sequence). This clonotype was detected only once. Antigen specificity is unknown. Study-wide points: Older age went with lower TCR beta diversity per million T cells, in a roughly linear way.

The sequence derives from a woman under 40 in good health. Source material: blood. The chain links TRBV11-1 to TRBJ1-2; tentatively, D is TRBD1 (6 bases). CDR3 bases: TGTGCCAGCAGGGGACGGGGCAGGGGCCGAGATGGCTACACCTTC. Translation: CASRGRGRGRDGYTF.